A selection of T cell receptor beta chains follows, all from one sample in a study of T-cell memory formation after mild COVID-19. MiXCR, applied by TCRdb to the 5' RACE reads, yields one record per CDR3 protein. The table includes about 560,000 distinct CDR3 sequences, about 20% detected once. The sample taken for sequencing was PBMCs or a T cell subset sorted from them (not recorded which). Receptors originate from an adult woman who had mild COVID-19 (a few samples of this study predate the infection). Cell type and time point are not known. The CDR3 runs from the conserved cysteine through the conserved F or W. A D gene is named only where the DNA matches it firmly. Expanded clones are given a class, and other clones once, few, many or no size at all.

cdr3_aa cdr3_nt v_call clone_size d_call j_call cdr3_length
CSARAQNTEAFF TGCAGTGCTAGAGCCCAGAACACTGAAGCTTTCTTT TRBV20-1 few - TRBJ1-1 12
CASSKNQLNTEAFF TGCGCCAGCAGCAAAAATCAGCTGAACACTGAAGCTTTCTTT TRBV5-1 - - TRBJ1-1 14
CASSERHDSNQPQHF TGTGCCAGCAGTGAACGCCATGACAGCAATCAGCCCCAGCATTTT TRBV25-1 few - TRBJ1-5 15
CASSLADRMNTEAFF TGCGCCAGCAGCTTGGCCGACAGGATGAACACTGAAGCTTTCTTT TRBV5-1 - - TRBJ1-1 15
CSVVEGEAFF TGCAGCGTTGTAGAGGGAGAAGCTTTCTTT TRBV29-1 - - TRBJ1-1 10
CASNAGQGGETQYF TGTGCCAGCAACGCGGGACAGGGGGGCGAGACCCAGTACTTC TRBV12-3/TRBV12-4 few TRBD1 TRBJ2-5 14
CASSAERGLGGQPQHF TGTGCCAGCAGCGCGGAAAGGGGGTTGGGGGGTCAGCCCCAGCATTTT TRBV11-2 - - TRBJ1-5 16
CATSRDLGTYEQYF TGTGCCACCAGCAGAGATTTAGGAACCTACGAGCAGTACTTC TRBV15 - - TRBJ2-7 14
CASTEEKLNTEAFF TGCGCCAGCACCGAGGAGAAACTAAACACTGAAGCTTTCTTT TRBV4-1 - - TRBJ1-1 14
CASSFSGRANEQYF TGTGCCAGCAGCTTCTCTGGTCGGGCTAACGAGCAGTACTTC TRBV7-9 - - TRBJ2-7 14
CASSPDRMRRDGQFF TGTGCCAGCAGCCCGGACAGAATGAGAAGGGATGGGCAGTTCTTC TRBV7-9 few - TRBJ2-1 15
CASSLSFRGAGGPGNEQFF TGTGCCAGCAGCTTAAGTTTTCGGGGAGCGGGAGGGCCGGGCAATGAGCAGTTCTTC TRBV7-2 few TRBD2 TRBJ2-1 19
CASSLALFNSPLHF TGTGCCAGCAGCTTAGCGCTATTCAATTCACCCCTCCACTTT TRBV7-9 many - TRBJ1-6 14
CASSQAAGHSSYNEQFF TGCGCCAGCAGCCAAGCCGCGGGGCACAGCTCCTACAATGAGCAGTTCTTC TRBV4-3 - - TRBJ2-1 17
CASSSGDTGFVKTQYF TGTGCCAGCAGTTCGGGGGACACCGGATTCGTGAAGACCCAGTACTTC TRBV27 few - TRBJ2-5 16
CASGGETAVNTEAFF TGTGCCAGCGGTGGCGAAACGGCCGTAAACACTGAAGCTTTCTTT TRBV28 few - TRBJ1-1 15
CASSPPGGWETQYF TGTGCCAGCAGTCCACCGGGGGGCTGGGAGACCCAGTACTTC TRBV6-6 few - TRBJ2-5 14
CATSDGFTGTGNSGANVLTF TGTGCCACCAGTGATGGGTTTACCGGGACAGGGAACTCTGGGGCCAACGTCCTGACTTTC TRBV24-1 - TRBD1 TRBJ2-6 20
CASSYPEREARNNEQFF TGTGCCAGCAGTTACCCTGAGCGGGAGGCAAGAAACAATGAGCAGTTCTTC TRBV6-2/TRBV6-3 few TRBD2 TRBJ2-1 17
CASSPPAADTQYF TGTGCCAGCAGCCCTCCGGCGGCAGATACGCAGTATTTT TRBV5-6 few - TRBJ2-3 13
CASSRTGIGNEQFF TGTGCCAGCAGCAGGACAGGGATAGGGAATGAGCAGTTCTTC TRBV2 - TRBD1 TRBJ2-1 14
CATSDPSGLGKETQYF TGTGCCACCAGTGATCCGTCCGGGCTCGGGAAAGAGACCCAGTACTTC TRBV24-1 few - TRBJ2-5 16
CATSEGNFYNEQFF TGTGCCACCAGTGAGGGGAACTTTTACAATGAGCAGTTCTTC TRBV24-1 - - TRBJ2-1 14
CASSLAEGVEETQYF TGTGCCAGCAGCTTAGCGGAGGGAGTCGAAGAGACCCAGTACTTC TRBV7-9 - - TRBJ2-5 15
CAISAPGQGRLGHSPLHF TGTGCCATCAGTGCCCCGGGACAGGGTCGGTTGGGACATTCACCCCTCCACTTT TRBV10-3 few TRBD1 TRBJ1-6 18
CATSREARESYEQYF TGTGCCACCAGCAGAGAAGCCAGGGAATCCTACGAGCAGTACTTC TRBV15 - - TRBJ2-7 15
CASSSRGDAHTEAFF TGTGCCAGCAGCAGCCGGGGGGATGCGCACACTGAAGCTTTCTTT TRBV7-9 - - TRBJ1-1 15
CASTAGTGTDTQYF TGTGCCAGCACCGCAGGGACAGGGACAGATACGCAGTATTTT TRBV19 - TRBD1 TRBJ2-3 14
CSARKGGLGTEAFF TGCAGTGCTAGAAAGGGGGGTTTGGGCACTGAAGCTTTCTTT TRBV20-1 - - TRBJ1-1 14
CSAPRTSGGYGQFF TGCAGTGCCCCGAGGACTAGCGGGGGTTACGGGCAGTTCTTC TRBV20-1 - TRBD2 TRBJ2-1 14
CASSLHRVREGYNEQFF TGTGCCAGCAGCTTACATAGAGTCCGGGAGGGTTACAATGAGCAGTTCTTC TRBV7-6 - TRBD2 TRBJ2-1 17
CASRNPGGSSYEQYF TGTGCCAGCAGAAATCCCGGGGGGAGCTCCTACGAGCAGTACTTC TRBV6-5 few TRBD2 TRBJ2-7 15
CATSRSLGYGYTF TGTGCCACCAGTCGCTCTCTCGGCTATGGCTACACCTTC TRBV24-1 - - TRBJ1-2 13
CASRSATGLNSPLHF TGTGCCAGCAGATCGGCAACAGGGCTTAATTCACCCCTCCACTTT TRBV12-3/TRBV12-4 - - TRBJ1-6 15
CSARGTGDQPQHF TGCAGTGCTAGAGGGACAGGGGATCAGCCCCAGCATTTT TRBV20-1 few TRBD1 TRBJ1-5 13
CAIYPPPNSSIYSGNTIYF TGTGCCATCTATCCCCCCCCCAACAGCAGCATATACTCTGGAAACACCATATATTTT TRBV12-3/TRBV12-4 - - TRBJ1-3 19
CASSPNTGAFF TGTGCCAGCAGCCCCAATACGGGCGCTTTCTTT TRBV7-9 - - TRBJ1-1 11
CASSPLREREETQYF TGTGCCAGCAGTCCCCTACGGGAGCGGGAAGAGACCCAGTACTTC TRBV27 few - TRBJ2-5 15
CASSPPGSPRTGELFF TGTGCCAGCTCACCCCCGGGGAGCCCTAGGACCGGGGAGCTGTTTTTT TRBV18 - - TRBJ2-2 16
CASSGATGYEQYF TGTGCCAGCAGTGGAGCGACAGGCTACGAGCAGTACTTC TRBV6-1 few - TRBJ2-7 13
CASSLFPPGLTNEKLFF TGTGCCAGCAGCTTATTTCCCCCGGGACTTACTAATGAAAAACTGTTTTTT TRBV7-6 - - TRBJ1-4 17
CSGQQGGTEAFF TGCAGCGGGCAACAGGGAGGGACTGAAGCTTTCTTT TRBV29-1 few - TRBJ1-1 12
CASSLPQGRIYGYTF TGTGCCAGCAGTTTGCCGCAAGGACGGATCTATGGCTACACCTTC TRBV6-2/TRBV6-3 - - TRBJ1-2 15
CASSLSSGRYTGELFF TGTGCCAGCAGCTTAAGTAGCGGGAGATACACCGGGGAGCTGTTTTTT TRBV7-3 many TRBD2 TRBJ2-2 16
CASSHGAPTDTQYF TGTGCCAGCAGCCACGGGGCCCCCACAGATACGCAGTATTTT TRBV3-1 - - TRBJ2-3 14
CASSLSAGGLEQYF TGCGCCAGCAGCTTGTCGGCGGGGGGTCTCGAGCAGTACTTC TRBV5-1 many TRBD2 TRBJ2-7 14
CASSQSTGRPVGGELFF TGCGCCAGCAGCCAATCTACCGGGAGACCGGTGGGCGGGGAGCTGTTTTTT TRBV4-3 - - TRBJ2-2 17
CASSRTWGGDQPQHF TGTGCCAGCAGCCGTACATGGGGGGGTGATCAGCCCCAGCATTTT TRBV6-5 - - TRBJ1-5 15
CASSPGTGDGIGSYEQYF TGTGCCAGCAGCCCCGGGACAGGGGATGGTATTGGCTCCTACGAGCAGTACTTC TRBV3-1 - TRBD1 TRBJ2-7 18
CASSEPGLARGELFF TGCGCCAGCAGTGAGCCAGGGCTAGCGCGCGGGGAGCTGTTTTTT TRBV10-2 - - TRBJ2-2 15
CASRPGLAGEQYF TGTGCCAGCAGACCGGGACTAGCAGGCGAGCAGTACTTC TRBV7-2 - TRBD2 TRBJ2-7 13
CSVIGGGTDTQYF TGCAGCGTTATAGGCGGGGGCACAGATACGCAGTATTTT TRBV29-1 - - TRBJ2-3 13
CASSLGLGSSYNEQFF TGTGCCAGCAGTTTAGGACTAGGGAGCTCCTACAATGAGCAGTTCTTC TRBV12-3/TRBV12-4 few - TRBJ2-1 16
CASSLARTSGGASDTQYF TGTGCCAGCAGTTTAGCAAGGACTAGCGGGGGGGCCTCAGATACGCAGTATTTT TRBV12-3/TRBV12-4 - TRBD2 TRBJ2-3 18
CASSHGVGQGNTEAFF TGCGCCAGCAGCCATGGGGTGGGGCAGGGAAACACTGAAGCTTTCTTT TRBV4-1 few - TRBJ1-1 16